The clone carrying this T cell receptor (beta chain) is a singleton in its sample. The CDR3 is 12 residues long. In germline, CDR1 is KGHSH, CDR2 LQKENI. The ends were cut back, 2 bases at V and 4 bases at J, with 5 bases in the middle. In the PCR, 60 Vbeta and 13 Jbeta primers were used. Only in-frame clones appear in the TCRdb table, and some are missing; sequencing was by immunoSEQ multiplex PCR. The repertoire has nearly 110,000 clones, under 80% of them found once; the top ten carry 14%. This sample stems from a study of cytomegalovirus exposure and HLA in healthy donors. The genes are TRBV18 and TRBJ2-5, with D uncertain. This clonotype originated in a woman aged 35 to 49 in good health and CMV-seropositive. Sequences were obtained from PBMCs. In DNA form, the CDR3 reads TGTGCCAGCTCACCATCTGTAGAGACCCAGTACTTC. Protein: CASSPSVETQYF.